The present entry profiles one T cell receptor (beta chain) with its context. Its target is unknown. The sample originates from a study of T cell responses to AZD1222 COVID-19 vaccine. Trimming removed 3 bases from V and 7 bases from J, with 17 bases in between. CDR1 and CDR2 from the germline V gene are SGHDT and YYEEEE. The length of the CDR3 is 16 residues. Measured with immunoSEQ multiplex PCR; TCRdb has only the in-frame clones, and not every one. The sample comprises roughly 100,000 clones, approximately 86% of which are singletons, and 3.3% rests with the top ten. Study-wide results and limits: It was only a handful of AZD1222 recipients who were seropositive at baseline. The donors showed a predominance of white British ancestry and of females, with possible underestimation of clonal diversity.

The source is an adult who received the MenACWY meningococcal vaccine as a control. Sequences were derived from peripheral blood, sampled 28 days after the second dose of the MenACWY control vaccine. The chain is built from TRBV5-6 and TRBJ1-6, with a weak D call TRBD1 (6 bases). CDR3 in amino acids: CASSSMGGAPNSPLHF. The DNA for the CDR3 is TGTGCCAGCAGCTCCATGGGGGGGGCTCCCAATTCACCCCTCCACTTT.